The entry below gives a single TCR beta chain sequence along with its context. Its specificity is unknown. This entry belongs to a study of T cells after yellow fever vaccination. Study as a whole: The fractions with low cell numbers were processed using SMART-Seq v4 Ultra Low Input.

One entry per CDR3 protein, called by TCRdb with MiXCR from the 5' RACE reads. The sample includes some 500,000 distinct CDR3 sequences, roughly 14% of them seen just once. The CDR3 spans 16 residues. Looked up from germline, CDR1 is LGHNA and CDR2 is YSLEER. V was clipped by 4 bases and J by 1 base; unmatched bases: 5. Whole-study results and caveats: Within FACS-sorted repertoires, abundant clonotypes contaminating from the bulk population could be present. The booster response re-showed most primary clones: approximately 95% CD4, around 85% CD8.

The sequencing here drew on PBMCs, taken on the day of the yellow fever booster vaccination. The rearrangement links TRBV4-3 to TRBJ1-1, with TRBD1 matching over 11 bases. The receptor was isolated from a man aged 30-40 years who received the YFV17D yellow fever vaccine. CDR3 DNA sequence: TGCGCCAGCAGCCTAGGGACAGGGGGGCGGAACACTGAAGCTTTCTTT. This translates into CASSLGTGGRNTEAFF.